The 25 T cell receptor beta chains presented below share a single source sample, sequenced in a study of PD-1 blockade in mismatch repair-deficient tumors (dated by TCRdb to about 2017). Libraries were constructed by the immunoSEQ multiplex PCR assay. TCRdb limited this immuneACCESS table to in-frame rearrangements with V and J called. A share of clones is missing; checked studies link under half to unresolved V genes, and the rest is unexplained. The sample has some 70,000 clones on record, approximately 82% of them singletons. Together, the top ten hold 4.5% to 7% of the sample. The starting material was peripheral blood, obtained 2 weeks after starting pembrolizumab. The receptor set was obtained from an adult with mismatch repair-deficient cancer.

This clone was detected once. The J gene is TRBJ1-2, the V gene TRBV6-6; 7 positions match TRBD1. V was clipped by 8 bases and J by 0 bases; unmatched bases: 3. From germline, CDR1 is MNHNY and CDR2 SVGAGI (reference sequence). The CDR3 has 13 amino acids. DNA of the CDR3: TGTGCCAGCCGGGACAGTGCTAACTATGGCTACACCTTC. Translation: CASRDSANYGYTF.

Points on this clone: This specimen includes other DNA sequences encoding the same CDR3. V is TRBV6-5 and J is TRBJ2-7; no definite D call. Germline V gives CDR1 MNHEY, CDR2 SVGAGI. This CDR3 is 13 amino acids long. V was pared by 2 bases and J by 3 bases, with 8 bases between. The CDR3 loop reads CASSYSRGYEQYF. The CDR3 region has the DNA TGTGCCAGCAGTTACAGTCGCGGCTACGAGCAGTACTTC.

This chain connects TRBV27 to TRBJ2-4; 8 bases line up with TRBD2. Germline V gives CDR1 MNHEY, CDR2 SMNVEV (reference sequence). This CDR3 spans 14 amino acids. J was trimmed by 7 bases and V by 5 bases; bases with no gene match: 7. In DNA, the CDR3 is TGTGCCAGCAGTCCCCGGGAGGGCTGGAACATTCAGTACTTC. Amino acid sequence: CASSPREGWNIQYF.

V usage is TRBV28 and J usage is TRBJ2-1; TRBD2 matches 9 bases. The CDR3 is 17 residues long. Unmatched junction bases numbered 15, after V lost 3 bases and J lost 9 bases. In germline, CDR1 is MDHEN, CDR2 SYDVKM. CDR3 in amino acids: CASSLEFRSSGKVEQFF. In nucleotides, the CDR3 is TGTGCCAGCAGTTTGGAATTTAGGTCTAGCGGGAAGGTTGAGCAGTTCTTC.

Only one count was recorded for this clone. CDR3 residues: CASSFGPSLAYEQYF. The DNA for the CDR3 is TGTGCCAGCAGTTTCGGTCCGAGTCTGGCCTACGAGCAGTACTTC. This chain uses TRBV6-5 with TRBJ2-7; D is unclear. The CDR3 runs to 15 residues. Looked up from germline, CDR1 is MNHEY and CDR2 is SVGAGI. The ends were cut back, 4 bases at V and 2 bases at J, with 15 bases in the middle.

The chain has TRBV25-1 and TRBJ2-7, with 7 positions matching TRBD2. J lost 5 bases, V lost 1 base, and 8 bases had no gene match. The CDR3 covers 15 residues. Germline CDR1 is MGHDK and CDR2 is SYGVNS. The CDR3 region is CASSESVAGRNEQYF. The CDR3 nucleotides read TGTGCCAGCAGTGAATCGGTAGCGGGTAGAAACGAGCAGTACTTC.

The CDR3 sequence: CASSLTSGGASYEQYF. CDR3 bases: TGTGCCAGCAGTCTGACGTCGGGAGGGGCCTCCTACGAGCAGTACTTC. V usage is TRBV28 and J usage is TRBJ2-7; 8 nucleotides line up with TRBD2. Germline trimming cut 5 bases from V and 0 bases from J; bases unmatched to any gene: 9. This CDR3 has 16 residues. Germline V gene sequence: CDR1 MDHEN, CDR2 SYDVKM.

The chain employs TRBV2 and TRBJ2-1; 9 bases fit TRBD1. The CDR3 length is 15 residues. With V trimmed by 0 bases and J by 10 bases, 7 bases remained unmatched. Looked up from germline, CDR1 is SNHLY and CDR2 is FYNNEI. CDR3 nucleotide sequence: TGTGCCAGCAGTGAAGCGGGACAGGGCTCTAGGGAGCAGTTCTTC. This sequence encodes CASSEAGQGSREQFF. Drawing the rest from reference TRBV2 and TRBJ2-1, the complete variable domain is EPEVTQTPSHQVTQMGQEVILRCVPISNHLYFYWYRQILGQKVEFLVSFYNNEISEKSEIFDDQFSVERPDGSNFTLKIRSTKLEDSAMYFCASSEAGQGSREQFFGPGTRLTVL.

V is TRBV7-9 and J is TRBJ2-5; tentatively, D is TRBD1 (6 bases). This CDR3 contains 15 residues. V was cut by 6 bases and J by 1 base, with 15 bases left in between. Germline CDR1 is SEHNR and CDR2 is FQNEAQ (reference sequence). CDR3 loop: CASSPLGHTQETQYF. For the CDR3, the DNA is TGTGCCAGCAGTCCCCTGGGACATACCCAAGAGACCCAGTACTTC. Using reference TRBV7-9 and TRBJ2-5 for the parts outside the CDR3, the full variable domain is DTGVSQNPRHKITKRGQNVTFRCDPISEHNRLYWYRQTLGQGPEFLTYFQNEAQLEKSRLLSDRFSAERPKGSFSTLEIQRTEQGDSAMYLCASSPLGHTQETQYFGPGTRLLVL.

The V call is TRBV5-1, the J call TRBJ1-2; maybe TRBD1 (5 bases). V lost 4 bases and J 0 bases, leaving 10 bases between the germline ends. The germline CDR1 and CDR2 sequences are SGHRS and YFSETQ. This CDR3 comprises 14 residues. The CDR3 DNA reads as TGCGCCAGCAGCCCAGGGTTGACTAACTATGGCTACACCTTC. Translation gives CASSPGLTNYGYTF.

The rearrangement uses TRBV9 and TRBJ2-2, with TRBD2 identical over 11 bases. Germline CDR1 is SGDLS and CDR2 is YYNGEE. The CDR3 covers 15 residues. V lost 2 bases and J lost 7; bases outside the gene matches: 4. Here the CDR3 DNA reads TGTGCCAGCAGCGTGACTAGCGGGACGGGCGGGGAGCTGTTTTTT. It codes for CASSVTSGTGGELFF.

The sample holds a few counts of this clone. This chain links TRBV9 with TRBJ2-1, with 9 nucleotides matching TRBD2. The trim removed 4 bases at V and 1 base at J, leaving 6 bases unmatched. The CDR3 runs 16 residues. CDR1 is SGDLS and CDR2 is YYNGEE in the germline V gene. Here the CDR3 reads CASSSNLAGSYNEQFF. The DNA of the CDR3 is TGTGCCAGCAGCTCCAACCTAGCGGGGTCCTACAATGAGCAGTTCTTC.

This chain links TRBV30 with TRBJ1-5, with 10 bases fitting TRBD1. Germline CDR1 GTSNPN, CDR2 SVGIG (reference sequence). J lost 7 bases, V lost 1 base, and 10 bases had no gene match. The CDR3 runs 16 residues. This CDR3 is CAWSAPGQGPEQPQHF. The CDR3, as DNA: TGTGCCTGGAGTGCACCGGGACAGGGGCCTGAGCAGCCCCAGCATTTT. Together with reference TRBV30 and TRBJ1-5, the CDR3 gives the full variable domain: SQTIHQWPATLVQPVGSPLSLECTVEGTSNPNLYWYRQAAGRGLQLLFYSVGIGQISSEVPQNLSASRPQDRQFILSSKKLLLSDSGFYLCAWSAPGQGPEQPQHFGDGTRLSIL.

Here the CDR3 DNA reads TGCGCCAGCAGCTTGGCTAGCGGGGCCCCCTACGAGCAGTACTTC. This codes for CASSLASGAPYEQYF. The chain joins TRBV5-1 to TRBJ2-7; 9 bases are shared with TRBD2. CDR1 SGHRS and CDR2 YFSETQ come from the germline V gene. The CDR3 totals 15 residues. J gave up 2 bases and V 0 bases, and 3 bases lay outside the gene matches. Variable domain in full (rest from reference TRBV5-1 and TRBJ2-7): KAGVTQTPRYLIKTRGQQVTLSCSPISGHRSVSWYQQTPGQGLQFLFEYFSETQRNKGNFPGRFSGRQFSNSRSEMNVSTLELGDSALYLCASSLASGAPYEQYFGPGTRLTVT.

V usage is TRBV9 and J usage is TRBJ2-2, with D uncertain. Germline CDR1 reads SGDLS; CDR2 reads YYNGEE. The V and J ends lost 0 bases and 5 bases respectively, with 8 bases between them. The CDR3 totals 14 residues. CDR3: CASSVAGRTGELFF. In DNA, the CDR3 is TGTGCCAGCAGCGTAGCTGGACGAACCGGGGAGCTGTTTTTT.

The J gene is TRBJ2-7, the V gene TRBV14; possibly TRBD1 for D (6 bases). Trimming stripped 6 bases from V and 1 base from J, with 10 bases between. CDR1 is SGHDN, CDR2 FVKESK, per germline. The CDR3 is 13 residues long. The CDR3 protein is CASRPGASYEQYF. CDR3 DNA: TGTGCCAGCAGGCCAGGGGCTTCCTACGAGCAGTACTTC. Full variable domain (outside the CDR3, taken from reference TRBV14 and TRBJ2-7): EAGVTQFPSHSVIEKGQTVTLRCDPISGHDNLYWYRRVMGKEIKFLLHFVKESKQDESGMPNNRFLAERTGGTYSTLKVQPAELEDSGVYFCASRPGASYEQYFGPGTRLTVT.

This clone was seen just once. This sequence joins TRBV11-2 and TRBJ2-7, with D tentatively TRBD2 (5 bases). CDR3 size: 16 residues. V was clipped by 4 bases and J by 3 bases, with 19 bases between them. Looked up from germline, CDR1 is SGHAT and CDR2 is FQNNGV. CDR3 residues: CASSSAVTLAHYEQYF. CDR3 nucleotides: TGTGCCAGCAGCTCAGCGGTCACACTCGCCCACTACGAGCAGTACTTC.

As DNA, the CDR3 is TGTGCCAGCAGTGACGCCCGAGGGTCCGGCCCGAGGGGACGGTTCTTC. It specifies CASSDARGSGPRGRFF. V usage is TRBV6-1 and J usage is TRBJ2-1; tentatively, D is TRBD1 or TRBD2 (5 bases each). Germline V gene sequence: CDR1 MNHNS, CDR2 SASEGT. CDR3 length equals 16 residues. Trimming took off 3 bases at V and 15 bases at J, with 27 bases between the two ends.

The rearrangement links TRBV5-5 to TRBJ2-7, with 13 bases matching TRBD2. From germline, CDR1 is SGHKS and CDR2 YYEKEE (reference sequence). With V trimmed by 3 bases and J by 1 base, 1 base remained unmatched. CDR3 length equals 15 residues. DNA of the CDR3: TGTGCCAGCAGCTCGGGACTAGCGGGATCCTACGAGCAGTACTTC. As protein: CASSSGLAGSYEQYF.

The CDR3 nucleotides read TGTGCCAGCAGCTTTTCCTTGGACAGCTACGAGCAGTACTTC. Translated, it gives CASSFSLDSYEQYF. V and J are TRBV5-4 and TRBJ2-7; possibly TRBD1 for D (6 bases). There are 14 residues in the CDR3. The germline V gene has CDR1 SGHNT and CDR2 YYREEE (reference sequence). V gave up 2 bases and J gave up 3 bases, with 12 bases separating them. Full variable domain (outside the CDR3, taken from reference TRBV5-4 and TRBJ2-7): ETGVTQSPTHLIKTRGQQVTLRCSSQSGHNTVSWYQQALGQGPQFIFQYYREEENGRGNFPPRFSGLQFPNYSSELNVNALELDDSALYLCASSFSLDSYEQYFGPGTRLTVT.

The V gene is TRBV9, the J gene TRBJ1-2; D unclear. CDR3 size: 16 residues. Trimming pared 3 bases from V and 4 bases from J, leaving 19 bases between. The germline gives CDR1 SGDLS, CDR2 YYNGEE. The CDR3: CASSAGPTGPLYGYTF. In DNA form, the CDR3 reads TGTGCCAGCAGCGCTGGTCCGACTGGTCCTCTCTATGGCTACACCTTC.

This clone appeared a few times. This chain links TRBV6-1 with TRBJ1-5; D gene unclear. The V gene lost 3 bases and the J gene lost 7 bases, with 10 bases spanning the gap. Germline CDR1 reads MNHNS; CDR2 reads SASEGT. The CDR3 sequence is 13 residues long. CDR3 coding DNA: TGTGCCAGCAGTGAGTCTCAAGAACAGCCCCAGCATTTT. Translation gives CASSESQEQPQHF.

This chain uses TRBV5-6 with TRBJ2-7, with a possible D match to TRBD2 (6 bases). V shed 4 bases and J shed 2 bases, with 13 bases lying between them. This CDR3 is 14 amino acids long. CDR1 SGHDT and CDR2 YYEEEE come from the germline V gene. The CDR3 DNA follows: TGTGCCAGCAGCATGGGTGGGACTGCCTACGAGCAGTACTTC. Translating it yields CASSMGGTAYEQYF.

The chain has TRBV28 and TRBJ1-2, with a possible D match to TRBD1 (6 bases). V was clipped by 6 bases and J by 8 bases, with 16 bases between them. CDR3 size: 13 residues. Germline assignment: CDR1 MDHEN and CDR2 SYDVKM. The CDR3 coding sequence is TGTGCCAGCAGCCTCGCGGGGGCGGGCGGCTACACCTTC. Its protein product is CASSLAGAGGYTF.

The sample holds a few counts of this clone. V usage is TRBV6-1 and J usage is TRBJ1-2, with 7 bases matching TRBD1. Germline V lookup: CDR1 MNHNS, CDR2 SASEGT. The length of the CDR3 is 13 residues. V trimming: 7 bases; J trimming: 7 bases; junction bases outside the gene matches: 9. CDR3 sequence (DNA): TGTGCCAGCAATCAGGGGGAAAGGTCTGGCTACACCTTC. Encoded protein: CASNQGERSGYTF.